The 12 T cell receptor beta chains given below trace back to one sample, sequenced in a study of spatial heterogeneity in lung cancer. Time point given: sample taken at primary tumor resection. Whole RNA, isolated from tumor, nontumor lung or frozen PBMC, was sequenced without prior sorting. MiXCR, run by TCRdb on the 5' RACE reads, gives a single entry per CDR3 protein. The table includes tens of thousands of distinct CDR3 sequences, about 14% detected once. Sequenced material: PBMCs, taken at surgery. Receptors originate from a male donor with early-stage non-small cell lung cancer.

Only a few counts were recorded for this clonotype. CDR3 protein: CAWSTGMLGEKLFF. The CDR3 region has the DNA TGTGCCTGGAGTACGGGCATGTTGGGTGAAAAACTGTTTTTT. The V call is TRBV30, the J call TRBJ1-4; D is unclear. Germline V gene sequence: CDR1 GTSNPN, CDR2 SVGIG (reference sequence). Trimming took off 2 bases at V and 7 bases at J, with 14 bases between the two ends. The CDR3 covers 14 residues.

As regards this clonotype: At one end the junction does not follow the germline gene, possibly because of a read error. V gene TRBV7-6 combines with J gene TRBJ2-1; TRBD2 matches at 13 bases. The CDR3 runs 17 residues. The germline V gene encodes CDR1 SGHVS and CDR2 FNYEAQ. The CDR3 sequence is CASSTRTSGSSYYEQFF. CDR3 DNA sequence: TGTGCCAGCAGCACCAGGACTAGCGGGAGCTCCTACTATGAGCAGTTCTTC. Drawing the rest from reference TRBV7-6 and TRBJ2-1, the complete variable domain is GAGVSQSPRYKVTKRGQDVALRCDPISGHVSLYWYRQALGQGPEFLTYFNYEAQQDKSGLPNDRFSAERPEGSISTLTIQRTEQRDSAMYRCASSTRTSGSSYYEQFFGPGTRLTVL.

This clonotype was seen a few times. The chain recombines TRBV29-1 with TRBJ2-7; 7 bases are a match to TRBD1. V gave up 8 bases and J gave up 0 bases; unmatched junction bases: 4. Germline V gene sequence: CDR1 SQVTM, CDR2 ANQGSEA. The CDR3 extends over 12 amino acids. The CDR3 region has the DNA TGCAGCCTCAGGGACAGCTCCTACGAGCAGTACTTC. It codes for CSLRDSSYEQYF.

This clonotype has a count of ten or more. V usage is TRBV10-2 and J usage is TRBJ2-1; D may be TRBD1 (7 bases). Trimming cost V 10 bases and J 3 bases, with 13 bases left between them. Germline V gene data show CDR1 as WSHSY and CDR2 as SAAADI. This CDR3 region has 13 residues. CDR3 amino acids: CATGGLIYNEQFF. CDR3 coding DNA: TGCGCCACAGGGGGACTTATCTACAATGAGCAGTTCTTC.

This chain connects TRBV20-1 to TRBJ2-1; D gene uncertain. The CDR3 covers 15 residues. The V end lost 5 bases, the J end lost 0 bases, and 14 bases lay between the germline ends. Germline V gives CDR1 DFQATT, CDR2 SNEGSKA (reference sequence). The CDR3 loop reads CSADGPTSSYNEQFF. The CDR3 DNA reads as TGCAGTGCTGACGGACCGACCAGCTCCTACAATGAGCAGTTCTTC.

This clonotype has a count of ten or more. The chain couples TRBV19 to TRBJ1-1; D gene ambiguous. The V and J ends lost 10 bases and 1 base respectively, with 16 bases between them. Germline assignment: CDR1 LNHDA and CDR2 SQIVND (reference sequence). CDR3 length equals 14 residues. The CDR3 region has the DNA TGTGCCACCGGTGGCGGAGTATGGAACACTGAAGCTTTCTTT. This encodes CATGGGVWNTEAFF.

This clonotype came up a few times. This chain joins TRBV2 and TRBJ2-5; 9 bases fit TRBD1. CDR1 and CDR2 from the germline V gene are SNHLY and FYNNEI. The V and J ends lost 4 bases and 3 bases, in that order; junction bases with no gene match: 0. This CDR3 has 13 residues. This CDR3 reads CASSGTGEETQYF. The CDR3 coding sequence is TGTGCCAGCAGTGGGACAGGGGAAGAGACCCAGTACTTC. The full variable domain, rest sourced from reference TRBV2 and TRBJ2-5, is EPEVTQTPSHQVTQMGQEVILRCVPISNHLYFYWYRQILGQKVEFLVSFYNNEISEKSEIFDDQFSVERPDGSNFTLKIRSTKLEDSAMYFCASSGTGEETQYFGPGTRLLVL.

This clonotype came up many times. This chain connects TRBV12-3 or TRBV12-4 to TRBJ1-1; no reliable D call. This CDR3 is 14 amino acids long. Deletions cut 3 bases from V and 5 bases from J, with 13 bases between. The CDR3 reads CASSFPGPTTEAFF. DNA for the CDR3: TGTGCCAGCAGTTTCCCTGGGCCAACGACTGAAGCTTTCTTT.

This clonotype was counted once. The V call is TRBV25-1, the J call TRBJ1-6; TRBD1 aligns across 7 bases. The CDR3 contains 16 residues. The trim removed 3 bases at V and 7 bases at J, leaving 9 bases unmatched. Germline lookup yields CDR1 MGHDK and CDR2 SYGVNS. This chain's CDR3 is CASSDSPGQLNSPLHF. The CDR3 DNA reads TGTGCCAGCAGTGACTCCCCGGGACAGCTAAATTCACCCCTCCACTTT. The full variable domain, its missing parts supplied by reference TRBV25-1 and TRBJ1-6, is EADIYQTPRYLVIGTGKKITLECSQTMGHDKMYWYQQDPGMELHLIHYSYGVNSTEKGDLSSESTVSRIRTEHFPLTLESARPSHTSQYLCASSDSPGQLNSPLHFGNGTRLTVT.

This clonotype was recorded a few times. V usage is TRBV23-1 and J usage is TRBJ2-1; possible D gene TRBD2, 6 bases. Being an ORF, TRBV23-1 has a function that is uncertain. The CDR3 runs 17 residues. CDR3 sequence: CAARRETRTYSYNEQFF. The CDR3 bases are TGCGCAGCGAGACGGGAGACCCGGACCTACTCCTACAATGAGCAGTTCTTC.

This clonotype was observed once. This could be a read error, since a much larger clone is one nucleotide away. The J gene is TRBJ1-5, the V gene TRBV3-1; no reliable D call. The length of the CDR3 is 14 residues. Trimming shortened V by 1 base and J by 6 bases, and 10 bases separated the two germline ends. From germline, CDR1 is LGHDT and CDR2 YNNKEL (reference sequence). CDR3 DNA sequence: TGTGCCAGCAGCCAAGTTAACGGAGGTCAGCCCCAGCATTTT. The encoded protein is CASSQVNGGQPQHF.

For the CDR3, the DNA is TGTGCCAGCAGCTTAGCCGCGAGCTACGAGCAGTACTTC. Translation: CASSLAASYEQYF. This chain links TRBV7-2 with TRBJ2-7; D remains ambiguous. Trimming took 0 bases from V and 3 from J, leaving 6 bases between them. CDR1 SGHTA and CDR2 FQGNSA come from the germline V gene. This CDR3 spans 13 amino acids.